This entry is about one TCR beta chain. Its antigen remains unknown. The sample is drawn from a study of cytomegalovirus exposure and HLA in healthy donors. Study-level findings and limits: The authors considered a cluster of highly shared sequence variants likely to be a sequencing artifact. The study flagged about 150 TCR beta chains as cytomegalovirus-associated.

Researchers ran the PCR with 60 Vbeta and 13 Jbeta primers. The repertoire was sequenced with immunoSEQ multiplex PCR; TCRdb's copy has only in-frame clones and lacks some. The sample yields about 160,000 clones, around 80% seen once. The sample comprised PBMCs. The sequence was collected from a man aged 18-30 years in good health and CMV-seropositive.

CDR3 sequence (DNA): TGTGCCAGCAGCGTAGAGGCTAGCGGGGTCCAAGAGACCCAGTACTTC. This encodes CASSVEASGVQETQYF. This chain joins TRBV9 and TRBJ2-5, with 9 bases that match TRBD2. The CDR3 has 16 amino acids. CDR1 is SGDLS, CDR2 YYNGEE, per germline. The V segment lost 0 bases and the J segment 1 base; nucleotides outside the gene matches: 4.